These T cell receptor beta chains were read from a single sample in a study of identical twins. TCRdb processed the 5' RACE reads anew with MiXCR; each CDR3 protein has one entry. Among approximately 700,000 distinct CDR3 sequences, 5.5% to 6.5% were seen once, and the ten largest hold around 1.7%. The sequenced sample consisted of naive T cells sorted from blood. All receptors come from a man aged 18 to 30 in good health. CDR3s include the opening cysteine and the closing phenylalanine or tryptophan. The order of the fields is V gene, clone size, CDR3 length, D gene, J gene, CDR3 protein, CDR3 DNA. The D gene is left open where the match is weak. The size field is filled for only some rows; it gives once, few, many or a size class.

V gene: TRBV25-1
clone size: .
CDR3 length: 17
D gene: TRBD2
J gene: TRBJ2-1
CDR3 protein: CASSESRGLAAYNEQFF
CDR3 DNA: TGTGCCAGCAGTGAATCCCGAGGACTAGCGGCTTACAATGAGCAGTTCTTC

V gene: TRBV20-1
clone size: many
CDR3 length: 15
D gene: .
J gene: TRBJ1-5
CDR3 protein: CSARLPSGGNQPQHF
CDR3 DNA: TGCAGTGCTAGACTCCCATCCGGGGGCAATCAGCCCCAGCATTTT

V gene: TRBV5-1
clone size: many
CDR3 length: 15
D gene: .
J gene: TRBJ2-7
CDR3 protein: CASSSQGHGSYEQYF
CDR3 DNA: TGCGCCAGCAGCTCCCAGGGACACGGATCCTACGAGCAGTACTTC

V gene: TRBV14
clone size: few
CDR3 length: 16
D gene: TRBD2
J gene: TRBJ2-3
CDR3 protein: CASSPWTSVGTDTQYF
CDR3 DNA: TGTGCCAGCAGCCCATGGACTAGCGTAGGCACAGATACGCAGTATTTT

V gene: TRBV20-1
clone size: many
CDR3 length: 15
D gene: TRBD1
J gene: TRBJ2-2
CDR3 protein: CSASGTGVGTGELFF
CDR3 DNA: TGCAGTGCTTCGGGAACAGGGGTGGGCACCGGGGAGCTGTTTTTT

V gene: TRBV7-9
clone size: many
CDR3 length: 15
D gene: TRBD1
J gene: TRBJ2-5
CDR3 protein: CASSLARGLQETQYF
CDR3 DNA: TGTGCCAGCAGCTTAGCCAGGGGGCTACAAGAGACCCAGTACTTC

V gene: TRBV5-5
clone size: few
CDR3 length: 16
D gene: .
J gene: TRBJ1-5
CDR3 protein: CASSLLPGYSNQPQHF
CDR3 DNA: TGTGCCAGCAGCTTGTTGCCAGGCTATAGCAATCAGCCCCAGCATTTT

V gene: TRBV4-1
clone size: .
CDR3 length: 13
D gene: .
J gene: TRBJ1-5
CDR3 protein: CASSQGSSQPQHF
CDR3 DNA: TGCGCCAGCAGCCAAGGTTCTAGTCAGCCCCAGCATTTT

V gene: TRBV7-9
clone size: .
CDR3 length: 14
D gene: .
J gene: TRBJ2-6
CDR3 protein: CASTGTSGANVLTF
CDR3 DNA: TGTGCCAGCACGGGGACCTCTGGGGCCAACGTCCTGACTTTC

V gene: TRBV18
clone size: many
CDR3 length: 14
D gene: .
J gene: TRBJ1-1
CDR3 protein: CASSPGTMNTEAFF
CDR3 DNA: TGTGCCAGCTCACCCGGGACAATGAACACTGAAGCTTTCTTT

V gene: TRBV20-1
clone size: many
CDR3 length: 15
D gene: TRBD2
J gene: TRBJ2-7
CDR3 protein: CSAPPAGGSSYEQYF
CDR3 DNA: TGCAGTGCTCCTCCAGCGGGAGGGTCCTCCTACGAGCAGTACTTC

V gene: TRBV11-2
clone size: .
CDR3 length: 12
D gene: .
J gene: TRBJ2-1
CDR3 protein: CASSFDGSKQFF
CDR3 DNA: TGTGCCAGCAGCTTCGACGGAAGTAAGCAGTTCTTC

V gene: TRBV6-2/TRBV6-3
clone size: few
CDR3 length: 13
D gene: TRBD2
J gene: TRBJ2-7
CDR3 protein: CASSYSTSAEQYF
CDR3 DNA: TGTGCCAGCAGTTACTCGACTAGCGCCGAGCAGTACTTC

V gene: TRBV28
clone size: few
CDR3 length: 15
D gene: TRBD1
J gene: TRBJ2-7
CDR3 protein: CASSRGRGSSYEQYF
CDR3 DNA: TGTGCCAGCAGCCGCGGCAGGGGGTCCTCCTACGAGCAGTACTTC

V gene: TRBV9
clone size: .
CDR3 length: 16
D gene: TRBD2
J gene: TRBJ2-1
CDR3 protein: CASGGISGRPYNEQFF
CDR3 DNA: TGTGCCAGCGGTGGGATCAGCGGGAGGCCCTACAATGAGCAGTTCTTC

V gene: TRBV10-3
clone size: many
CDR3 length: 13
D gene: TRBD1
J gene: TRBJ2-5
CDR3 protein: CAVRDRGTETQYF
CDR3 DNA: TGTGCCGTAAGGGACAGGGGGACAGAGACCCAGTACTTC

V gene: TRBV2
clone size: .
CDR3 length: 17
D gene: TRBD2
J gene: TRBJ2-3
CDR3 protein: CASSVLGREGPTDTQYF
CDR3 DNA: TGTGCCAGCAGTGTGCTAGGGCGGGAGGGCCCCACAGATACGCAGTATTTT

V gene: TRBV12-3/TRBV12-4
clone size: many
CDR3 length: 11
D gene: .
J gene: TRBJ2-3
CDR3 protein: CASSLKDTQYF
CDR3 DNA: TGCGCCAGCAGCTTGAAAGATACGCAGTATTTT

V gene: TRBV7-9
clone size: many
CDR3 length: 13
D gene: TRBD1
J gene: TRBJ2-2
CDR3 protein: CASQGADPGELFF
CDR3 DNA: TGTGCCAGCCAGGGGGCAGATCCCGGGGAGCTGTTTTTT

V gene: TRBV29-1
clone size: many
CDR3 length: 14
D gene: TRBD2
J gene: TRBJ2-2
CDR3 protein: CSAQTGGYTGELFF
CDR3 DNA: TGCAGCGCCCAAACGGGGGGTTACACCGGGGAGCTGTTTTTT

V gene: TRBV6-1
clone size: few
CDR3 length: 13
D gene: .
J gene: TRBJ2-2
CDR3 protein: CASRRMNTGELFF
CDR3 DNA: TGTGCCAGCAGACGGATGAACACCGGGGAGCTGTTTTTT

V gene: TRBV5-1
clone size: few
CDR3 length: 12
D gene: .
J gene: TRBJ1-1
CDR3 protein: CASRGDLGEAFF
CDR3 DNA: TGCGCCAGCAGGGGGGACTTGGGTGAAGCTTTCTTT

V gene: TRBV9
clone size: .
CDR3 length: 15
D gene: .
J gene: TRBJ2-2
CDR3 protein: CASSVFLGDGRELFF
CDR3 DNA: TGTGCCAGCAGCGTCTTTCTGGGGGACGGCCGGGAGCTGTTTTTT

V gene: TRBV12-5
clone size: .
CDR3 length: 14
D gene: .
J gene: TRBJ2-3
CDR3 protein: CASGLRESTDTQYF
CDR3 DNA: TGTGCTAGTGGTCTTCGGGAGAGCACAGATACGCAGTATTTT

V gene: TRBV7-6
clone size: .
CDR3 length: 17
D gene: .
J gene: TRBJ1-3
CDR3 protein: CASSLAPDGNSGNTIYF
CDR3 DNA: TGTGCCAGCAGCTTAGCGCCAGACGGCAACTCTGGAAACACCATATATTTT

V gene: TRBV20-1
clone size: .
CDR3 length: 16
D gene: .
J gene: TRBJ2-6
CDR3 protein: CSASPGTVPGANVLTF
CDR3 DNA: TGCAGTGCTAGTCCGGGGACGGTACCTGGGGCCAACGTCCTGACTTTC

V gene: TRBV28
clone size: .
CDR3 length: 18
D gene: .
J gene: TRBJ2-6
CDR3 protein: CASRSDGLVSSGANVLTF
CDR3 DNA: TGTGCCAGCAGATCCGATGGACTTGTTTCATCTGGGGCCAACGTCCTGACTTTC

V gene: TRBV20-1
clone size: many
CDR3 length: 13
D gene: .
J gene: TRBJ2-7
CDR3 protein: CSADRVGGGEQYF
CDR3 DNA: TGCAGTGCCGATAGGGTGGGGGGAGGCGAGCAGTACTTC

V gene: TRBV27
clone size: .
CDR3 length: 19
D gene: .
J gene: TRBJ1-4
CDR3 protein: CASSLTYLTAQQDNEKLFF
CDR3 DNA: TGTGCCAGCAGTCTCACCTACCTGACAGCCCAGCAGGATAATGAAAAACTGTTTTTT